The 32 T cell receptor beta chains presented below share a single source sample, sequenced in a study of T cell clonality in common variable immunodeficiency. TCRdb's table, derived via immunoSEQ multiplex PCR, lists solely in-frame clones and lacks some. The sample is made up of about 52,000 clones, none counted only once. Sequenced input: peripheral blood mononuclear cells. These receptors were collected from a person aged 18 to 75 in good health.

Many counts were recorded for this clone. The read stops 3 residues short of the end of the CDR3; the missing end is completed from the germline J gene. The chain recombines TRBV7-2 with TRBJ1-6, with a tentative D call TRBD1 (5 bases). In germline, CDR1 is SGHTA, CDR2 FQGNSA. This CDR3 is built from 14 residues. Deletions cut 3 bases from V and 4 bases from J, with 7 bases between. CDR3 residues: CASSLGGYNSPLHF. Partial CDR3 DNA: TGTGCCAGCAGCTTGGGGGGATATAATTCACCC. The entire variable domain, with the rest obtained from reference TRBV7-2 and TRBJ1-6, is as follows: GAGVSQSPSNKVTEKGKDVELRCDPISGHTALYWYRQSLGQGLEFLIYFQGNSAPDKSGLPSDRFSAERTGGSVSTLTIQRTQQEDSAVYLCASSLGGYNSPLHFGNGTRLTVT.

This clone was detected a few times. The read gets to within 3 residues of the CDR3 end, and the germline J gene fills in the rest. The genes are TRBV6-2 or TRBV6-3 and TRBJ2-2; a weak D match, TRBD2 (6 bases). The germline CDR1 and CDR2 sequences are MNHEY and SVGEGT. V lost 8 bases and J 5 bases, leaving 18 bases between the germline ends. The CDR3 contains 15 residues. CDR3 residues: CASGERVAVTGELFF. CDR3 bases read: TGTGCCAGCGGGGAAAGAGTAGCGGTTACCGGGGAG.

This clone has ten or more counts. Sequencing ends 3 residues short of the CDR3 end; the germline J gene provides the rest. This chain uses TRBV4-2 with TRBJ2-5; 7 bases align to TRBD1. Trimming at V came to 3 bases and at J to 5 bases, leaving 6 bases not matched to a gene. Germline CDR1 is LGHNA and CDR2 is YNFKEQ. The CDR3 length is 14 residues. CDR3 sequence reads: CASSQDTRGETQYF. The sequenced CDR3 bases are TGTGCCAGCAGCCAGGACACCAGGGGGGAGACC.

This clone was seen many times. The CDR3 DNA, read in part, is TGTGCCAGCAGCCCCGGGACAGGGGGTGGTGAG. Residues: CASSPGTGGGE. The CDR3, in full, reads CASSPGTGGGEQFF. The V call is TRBV6-2 or TRBV6-3, the J call TRBJ2-1; 11 bases fit TRBD1. Read coverage stops 3 residues before the CDR3 terminus; the germline J gene supplies the remainder. Germline CDR1 and CDR2: MNHEY and SVGEGT. The CDR3 is 14 residues long. The ends lost 6 bases at V and 9 bases at J; junction bases unmatched: 7.

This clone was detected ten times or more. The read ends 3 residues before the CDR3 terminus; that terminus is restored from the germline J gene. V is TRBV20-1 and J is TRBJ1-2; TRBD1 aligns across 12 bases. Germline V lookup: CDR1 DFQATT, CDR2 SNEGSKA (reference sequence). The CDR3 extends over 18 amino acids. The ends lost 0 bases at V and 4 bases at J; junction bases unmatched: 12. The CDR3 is CSARDRVGQGARAYGYTF. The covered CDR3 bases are TGCAGTGCTAGAGATCGGGTGGGACAGGGGGCGCGGGCCTATGGC.

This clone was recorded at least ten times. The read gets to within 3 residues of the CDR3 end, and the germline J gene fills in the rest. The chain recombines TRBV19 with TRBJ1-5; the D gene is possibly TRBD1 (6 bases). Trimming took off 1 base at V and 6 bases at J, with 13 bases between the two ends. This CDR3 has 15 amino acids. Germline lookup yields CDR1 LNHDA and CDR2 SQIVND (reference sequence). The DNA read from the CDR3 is TGTGCCAGTAGTATAGTGGGCAGGGGCGCTCAGCCC. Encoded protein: CASSIVGRGAQP. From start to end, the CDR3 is CASSIVGRGAQPQHF.

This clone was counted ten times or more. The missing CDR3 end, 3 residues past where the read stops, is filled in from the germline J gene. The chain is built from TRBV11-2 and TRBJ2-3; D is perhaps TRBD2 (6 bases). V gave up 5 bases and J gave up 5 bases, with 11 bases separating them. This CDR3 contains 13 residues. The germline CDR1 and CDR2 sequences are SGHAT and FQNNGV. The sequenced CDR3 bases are TGTGCCAGCAGCAGCCCCGGGGGAGATACG. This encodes CASSSPGGDT. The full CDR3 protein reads CASSSPGGDTQYF.

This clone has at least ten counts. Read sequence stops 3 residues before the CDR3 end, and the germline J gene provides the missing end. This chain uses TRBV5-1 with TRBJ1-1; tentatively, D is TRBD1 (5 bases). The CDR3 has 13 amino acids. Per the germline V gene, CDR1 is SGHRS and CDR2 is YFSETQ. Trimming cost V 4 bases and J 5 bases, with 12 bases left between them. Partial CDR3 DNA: TGCGCCAGCAGCGAGACGGGGGTTACTGAA. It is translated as CASSETGVTE. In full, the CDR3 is CASSETGVTEAFF.

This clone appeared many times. CDR3 loop: CASSLWRDTQYF. The DNA read from the CDR3 is TGTGCCAGCAGCTTATGGCGGGATACG. This chain joins TRBV7-8 and TRBJ2-3; D unclear. The sequence runs out 3 residues before the end of the CDR3; the remainder is reconstructed from the germline J gene. Germline V gives CDR1 SGHVS, CDR2 FQNEAQ. This CDR3 has 12 amino acids. The V end lost 2 bases, the J end lost 6 bases, and 6 bases lay between the germline ends. Supplemented by reference TRBV7-8 and TRBJ2-3, the full variable domain reads GAGVSQSPRYKVAKRGQDVALRCDPISGHVSLFWYQQALGQGPEFLTYFQNEAQLDKSGLPSDRFFAERPEGSVSTLKIQRTQQEDSAVYLCASSLWRDTQYFGPGTRLTVL.

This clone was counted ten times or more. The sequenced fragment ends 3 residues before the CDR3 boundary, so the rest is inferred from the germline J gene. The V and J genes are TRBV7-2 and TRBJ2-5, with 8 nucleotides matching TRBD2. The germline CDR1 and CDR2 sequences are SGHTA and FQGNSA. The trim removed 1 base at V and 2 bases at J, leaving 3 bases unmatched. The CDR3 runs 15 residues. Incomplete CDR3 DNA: TGTGCCAGCAGCTTAGGGCGGGGGGATCAAGAGACC. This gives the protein CASSLGRGDQET. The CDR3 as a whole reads CASSLGRGDQETQYF.

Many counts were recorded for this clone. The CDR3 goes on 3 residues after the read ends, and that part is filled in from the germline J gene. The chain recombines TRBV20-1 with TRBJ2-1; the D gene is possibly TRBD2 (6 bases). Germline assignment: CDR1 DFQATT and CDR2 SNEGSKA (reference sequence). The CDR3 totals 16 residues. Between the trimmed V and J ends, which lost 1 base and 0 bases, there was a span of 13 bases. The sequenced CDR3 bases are TGCAGTGCTAGAGGGGTAGCGGTTAGCTCCTACAATGAG. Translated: CSARGVAVSSYNE. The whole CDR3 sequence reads CSARGVAVSSYNEQFF.

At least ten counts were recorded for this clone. CDR3 residues: CASSGILGDYGYTF. The part of the CDR3 DNA that was read is TGTGCCAGCAGTGGGATCCTCGGGGACTATGGC. The chain couples TRBV2 to TRBJ1-2; D is unresolved. The CDR3 goes on 3 residues after the read ends, and that part is filled in from the germline J gene. The CDR3 length is 14 residues. Germline V gene data show CDR1 as SNHLY and CDR2 as FYNNEI. V lost 4 bases, J lost 3 bases, and 12 bases lay in between.

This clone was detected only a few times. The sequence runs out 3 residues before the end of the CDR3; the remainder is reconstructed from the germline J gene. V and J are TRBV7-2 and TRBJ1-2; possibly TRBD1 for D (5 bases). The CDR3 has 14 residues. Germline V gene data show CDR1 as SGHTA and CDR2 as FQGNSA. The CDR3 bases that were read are TGTGCCAGCAGCGACCGCCGGGACTCTAATGAC. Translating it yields CASSDRRDSND. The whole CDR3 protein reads CASSDRRDSNDYTF.

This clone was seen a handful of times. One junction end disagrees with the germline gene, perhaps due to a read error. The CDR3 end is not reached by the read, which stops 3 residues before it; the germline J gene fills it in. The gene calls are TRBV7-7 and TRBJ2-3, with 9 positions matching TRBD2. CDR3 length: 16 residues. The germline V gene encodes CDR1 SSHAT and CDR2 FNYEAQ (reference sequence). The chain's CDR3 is CASSLYSGSPQETQYF. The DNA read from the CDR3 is TGTGCTAGCAGCCTCTATAGCGGGAGCCCCCAAGAGACG.

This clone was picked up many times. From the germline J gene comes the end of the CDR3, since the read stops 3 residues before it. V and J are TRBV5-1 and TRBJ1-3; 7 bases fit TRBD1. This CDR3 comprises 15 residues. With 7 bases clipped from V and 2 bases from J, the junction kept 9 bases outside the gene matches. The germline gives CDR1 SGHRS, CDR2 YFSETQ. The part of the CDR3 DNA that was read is TGCGCCAGCGGACGACAGGGAGGAACTGGAAACACC. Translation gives CASGRQGGTGNT. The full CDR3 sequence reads CASGRQGGTGNTIYF.

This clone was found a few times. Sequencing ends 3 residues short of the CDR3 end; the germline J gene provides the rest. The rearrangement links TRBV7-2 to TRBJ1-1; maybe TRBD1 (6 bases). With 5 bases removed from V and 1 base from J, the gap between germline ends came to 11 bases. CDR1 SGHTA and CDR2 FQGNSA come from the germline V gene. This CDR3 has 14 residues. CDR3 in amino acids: CASSAGHANTEAFF. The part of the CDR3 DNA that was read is TGTGCCAGCAGCGCGGGACACGCGAACACTGAA.

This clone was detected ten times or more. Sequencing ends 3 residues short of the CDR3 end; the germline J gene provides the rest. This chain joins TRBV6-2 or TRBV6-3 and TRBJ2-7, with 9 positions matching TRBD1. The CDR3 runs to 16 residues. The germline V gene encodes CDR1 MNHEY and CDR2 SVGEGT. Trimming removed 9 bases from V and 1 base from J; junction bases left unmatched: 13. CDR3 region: CARLMSTGGNSYEQYF. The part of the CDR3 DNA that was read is TGTGCCAGACTAATGTCGACAGGGGGTAATTCCTACGAG.

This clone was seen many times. The sequenced part of the CDR3 DNA is TGTGCCAGCTCAACTAGCTCCAGCCCT. This encodes CASSTSSSP. The whole CDR3 sequence reads CASSTSSSPQYF. V gene TRBV6-2 or TRBV6-3 combines with J gene TRBJ2-4, with a tentative D call TRBD2 (6 bases). The CDR3 end is not reached by the read, which stops 3 residues before it; the germline J gene fills it in. The germline V gene has CDR1 MNHEY and CDR2 SVGEGT. CDR3 length: 12 amino acids.

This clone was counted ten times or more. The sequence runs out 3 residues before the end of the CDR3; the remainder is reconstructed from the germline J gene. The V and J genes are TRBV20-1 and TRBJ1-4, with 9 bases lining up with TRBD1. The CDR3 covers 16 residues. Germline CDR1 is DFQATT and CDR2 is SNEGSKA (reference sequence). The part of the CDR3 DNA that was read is TGCAGTGCTAGGGAAACAGGGGGCGCGCCACTGGAGAAA. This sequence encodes CSARETGGAPLEK. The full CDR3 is CSARETGGAPLEKLFF.

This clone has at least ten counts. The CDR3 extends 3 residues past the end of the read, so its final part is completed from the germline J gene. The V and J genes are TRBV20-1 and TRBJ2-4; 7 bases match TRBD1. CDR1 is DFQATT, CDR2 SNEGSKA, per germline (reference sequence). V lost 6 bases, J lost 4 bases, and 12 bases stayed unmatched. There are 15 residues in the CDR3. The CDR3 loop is CSAEPRDSQKNIQYF. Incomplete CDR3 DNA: TGCAGTGCCGAGCCCCGGGACAGCCAAAAAAACATT.

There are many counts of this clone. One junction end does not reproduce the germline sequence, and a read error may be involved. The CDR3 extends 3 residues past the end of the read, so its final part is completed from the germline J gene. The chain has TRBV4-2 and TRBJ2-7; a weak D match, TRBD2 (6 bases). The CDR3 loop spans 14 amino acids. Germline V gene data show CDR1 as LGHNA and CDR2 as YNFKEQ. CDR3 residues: CASSQDRGSYEQYF. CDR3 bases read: TGCGCCAGCAGCCAAGATCGGGGGTCCTACGAG.

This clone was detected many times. The CDR3 DNA, read in part, is TGCAGCGTTGAATTGGGGGCGCGCTACGAG. As protein: CSVELGARYE. The entire CDR3 reads CSVELGARYEQYF. This sequence joins TRBV29-1 and TRBJ2-7; D perhaps matches TRBD1 (6 bases). The read gets to within 3 residues of the CDR3 end, and the germline J gene fills in the rest. Per germline, CDR1 SQVTM and CDR2 ANQGSEA. V lost 2 bases and J lost 3, with 11 bases in between. This CDR3 has 13 amino acids.

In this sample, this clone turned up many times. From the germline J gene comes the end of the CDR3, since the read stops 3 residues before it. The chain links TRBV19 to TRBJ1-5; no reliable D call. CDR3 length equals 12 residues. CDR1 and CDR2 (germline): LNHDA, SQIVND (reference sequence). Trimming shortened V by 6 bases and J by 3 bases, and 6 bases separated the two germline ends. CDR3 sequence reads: CASSQANQPQHF. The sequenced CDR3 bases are TGTGCCAGTAGCCAGGCCAATCAGCCC.

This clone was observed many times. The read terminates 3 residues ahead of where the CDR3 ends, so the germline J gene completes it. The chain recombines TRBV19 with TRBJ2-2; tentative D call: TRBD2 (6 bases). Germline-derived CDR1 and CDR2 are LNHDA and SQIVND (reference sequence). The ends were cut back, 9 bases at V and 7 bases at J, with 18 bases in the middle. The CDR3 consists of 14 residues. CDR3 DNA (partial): TGTGCCAGCACGGGACTCACAGTCGGCGGGGAG. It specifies CASTGLTVGGE. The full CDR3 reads CASTGLTVGGELFF.

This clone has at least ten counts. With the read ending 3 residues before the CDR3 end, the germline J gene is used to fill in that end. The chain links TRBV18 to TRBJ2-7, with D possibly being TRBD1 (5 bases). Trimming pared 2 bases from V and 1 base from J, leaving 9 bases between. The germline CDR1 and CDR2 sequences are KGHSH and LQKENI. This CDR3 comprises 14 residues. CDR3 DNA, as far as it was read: TGTGCCAGCTCACCAAGCCAGGGTTCCTACGAG. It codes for CASSPSQGSYE. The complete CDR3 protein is CASSPSQGSYEQYF.

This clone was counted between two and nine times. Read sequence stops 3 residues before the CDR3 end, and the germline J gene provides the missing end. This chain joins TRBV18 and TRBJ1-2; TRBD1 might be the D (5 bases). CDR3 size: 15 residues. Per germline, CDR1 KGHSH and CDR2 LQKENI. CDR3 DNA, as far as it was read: TGTGCCAGCTACGGGACTAGCGGGGAGTCTTTCGGC. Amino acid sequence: CASYGTSGESFG. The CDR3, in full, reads CASYGTSGESFGYTF. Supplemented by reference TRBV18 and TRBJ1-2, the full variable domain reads NAGVMQNPRHLVRRRGQEARLRCSPMKGHSHVYWYRQLPEEGLKFMVYLQKENIIDESGMPKERFSAEFPKEGPSILRIQQVVRGDSAAYFCASYGTSGESFGYTFGSGTRLTVV.

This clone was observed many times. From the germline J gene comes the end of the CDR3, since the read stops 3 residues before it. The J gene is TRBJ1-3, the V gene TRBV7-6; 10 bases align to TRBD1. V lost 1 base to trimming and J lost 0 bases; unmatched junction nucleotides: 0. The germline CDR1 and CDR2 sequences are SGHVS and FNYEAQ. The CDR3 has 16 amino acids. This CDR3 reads CASSLGQGASGNTIYF. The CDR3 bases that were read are TGTGCCAGCAGCTTAGGACAGGGGGCCTCTGGAAACACC.

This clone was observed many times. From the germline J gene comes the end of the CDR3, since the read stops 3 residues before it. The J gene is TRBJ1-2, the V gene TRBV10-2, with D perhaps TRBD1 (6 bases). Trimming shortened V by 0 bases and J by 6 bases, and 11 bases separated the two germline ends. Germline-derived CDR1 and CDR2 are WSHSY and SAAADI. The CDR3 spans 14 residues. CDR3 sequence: CASSESDRANGYTF. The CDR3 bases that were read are TGCGCCAGCAGTGAGTCGGACAGAGCAAATGGC.

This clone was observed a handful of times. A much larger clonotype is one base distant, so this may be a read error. The CDR3 protein is CAWRGQTGGSNQPQYF. The sequenced CDR3 bases are TGTGCCTGGAGGGGCCAGACAGGGGGTAGCAATCAGCCG. The chain combines TRBV30 with TRBJ2-3; 9 bases agree with TRBD1. The CDR3 end falls 3 residues outside the read, so it is completed with the germline J gene. CDR1 is GTSNPN and CDR2 is SVGIG in the germline V gene (reference sequence). The CDR3 runs to 16 residues.

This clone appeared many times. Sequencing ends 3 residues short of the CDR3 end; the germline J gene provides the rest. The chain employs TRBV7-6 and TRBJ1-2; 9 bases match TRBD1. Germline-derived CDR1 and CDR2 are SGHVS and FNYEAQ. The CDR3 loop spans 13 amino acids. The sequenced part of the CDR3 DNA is TGTGCCAGCAGCCCCGACAGGGGGGACGGC. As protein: CASSPDRGDG. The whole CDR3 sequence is CASSPDRGDGYTF.

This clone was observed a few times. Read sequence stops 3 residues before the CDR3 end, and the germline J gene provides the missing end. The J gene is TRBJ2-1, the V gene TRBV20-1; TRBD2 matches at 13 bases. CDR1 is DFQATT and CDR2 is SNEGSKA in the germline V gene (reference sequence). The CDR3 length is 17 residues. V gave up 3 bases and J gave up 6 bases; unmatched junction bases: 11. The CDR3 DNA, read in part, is TGCAGTGCTAGGCCAGGACTAGCGGGAGTAGGGGTCAATGAG. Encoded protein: CSARPGLAGVGVNE. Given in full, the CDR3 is CSARPGLAGVGVNEQFF.

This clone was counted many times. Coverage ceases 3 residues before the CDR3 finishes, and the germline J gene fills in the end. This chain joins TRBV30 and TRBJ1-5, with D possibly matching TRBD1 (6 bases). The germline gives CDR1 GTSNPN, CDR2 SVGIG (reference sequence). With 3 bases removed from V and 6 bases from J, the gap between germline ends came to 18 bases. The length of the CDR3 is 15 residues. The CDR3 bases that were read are TGTGCCTGGAGCACGGAGACAGGTCAGGGTCAGCCC. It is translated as CAWSTETGQGQP. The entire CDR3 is CAWSTETGQGQPQHF.